This T cell receptor (beta chain) appears in the sequencing data of a study of blood T cells in healthy people across ages. Study-level results: Not knowing donor CMV status may have confounded expanded clonotype changes. Older age coincided with a roughly linear decline in TCR beta diversity per million T cells.

The CDR3 has 12 residues. Trimming stripped 1 base from V and 3 bases from J, with 4 bases between. Germline values: CDR1 DFQATT, CDR2 SNEGSKA (reference sequence). The authors drew around 9.3 milliliters of peripheral blood from each donor. For the second PCR, which ran for 7 to 11 cycles, a sample-barcoded 5' primer and a J-beta primer mix were used. Every cDNA was tagged by a template-switch adaptor with 12 random nucleotides. TCRdb analysed the 5' RACE reads with MiXCR anew, one entry per CDR3 protein. Of roughly 680,000 distinct CDR3 sequences detected, roughly 20% appear once; the ten largest clones hold more than 3%. This clonotype has a handful of counts. Its specificity is not known.

The receptor's source is a man in his sixties or seventies in good health. Specimen: blood. The rearrangement joins TRBV20-1 to TRBJ2-1; D is undetermined. The CDR3 sequence is CSARGGYNEQFF. The DNA for the CDR3 is TGCAGTGCTAGAGGGGGCTACAATGAGCAGTTCTTC.